A selection of T cell receptor beta chains follows, all from one sample in a study of T-cell memory formation after mild COVID-19. MiXCR, run by TCRdb on the 5' RACE reads, gives a single entry per CDR3 protein. The sample comprises about 420,000 distinct CDR3 sequences, 20% to 25% of which are singletons, and around 14% rests with the top ten. Sequenced sample: PBMCs or a T cell subset sorted from them (not recorded which). These receptors were collected from an adult woman who had mild COVID-19 (a few samples of this study predate the infection). Cell type and time point are not known. Both conserved end residues are part of each CDR3. A D gene is named only where the DNA matches it firmly. Clone size, where shown, is once, few, many, or a class for clones that have expanded.

d_call	v_call	cdr3_length	j_call	clone_size	cdr3_nt	cdr3_aa
TRBD1	TRBV4-1	15	TRBJ1-2	.	TGCGCCAGCAGCCCCGGCAGGACAGGGGGCCTTGGCTACACCTTC	CASSPGRTGGLGYTF
TRBD1	TRBV7-8	16	TRBJ2-7	.	TGTGCCAGCAGCTCCCTTGAGCGGACAGGGAACGACGAGCAGTACTTC	CASSSLERTGNDEQYF
TRBD2	TRBV25-1	17	TRBJ2-3	few	TGTGCCAGCAGTGACCCCCACCCGGGACTAGCCGCAGATACGCAGTATTTT	CASSDPHPGLAADTQYF
.	TRBV12-3/TRBV12-4	12	TRBJ2-1	few	TGTGCCAGCAGTTTAGCGATCGGGCCGCAGTTCTTC	CASSLAIGPQFF
TRBD2	TRBV5-5	15	TRBJ2-7	.	TGTGCCAGCAGGTCCCCGGGACTAGCGGCTCGCGAGCAGTACTTC	CASRSPGLAAREQYF
TRBD1	TRBV5-1	15	TRBJ2-5	.	TGCGCCAGCAGCCGTGCACAGGGGAACCTGGAGACCCAGTACTTC	CASSRAQGNLETQYF
TRBD1	TRBV29-1	14	TRBJ2-2	.	TGCAGCGTTTCTGAGGGGGCGGGCACCGGGGAGCTGTTTTTT	CSVSEGAGTGELFF
.	TRBV19	12	TRBJ2-1	.	TGTGCCAGTACAGGTACCAACAATGAGCAGTTCTTC	CASTGTNNEQFF
.	TRBV20-1	13	TRBJ1-1	.	TGCAGTGCTAGAGTGAGTGGACACACTGAAGCTTTCTTT	CSARVSGHTEAFF
TRBD2	TRBV7-3	15	TRBJ2-3	few	TGTGCCAGCAGCTTAATGAGCGGGGTCGCAGATACGCAGTATTTT	CASSLMSGVADTQYF
TRBD2	TRBV5-1	16	TRBJ2-7	few	TGCGCCAGCAGCCGCCTCCTAGCGGGAGTAGGTAACGAGCAGTACTTC	CASSRLLAGVGNEQYF
.	TRBV7-8	14	TRBJ2-5	.	TGTGCCAGCAGCTCGACAGTACTCCAAGAGACCCAGTACTTC	CASSSTVLQETQYF
TRBD1	TRBV12-3/TRBV12-4	16	TRBJ1-4	.	TGTGCCAGCAGCCACTATCGACAGGGGTCTAATGAAAAACTGTTTTTT	CASSHYRQGSNEKLFF
TRBD2	TRBV11-2	16	TRBJ2-5	many	TGTGCCAGCAGCTTGGGAGGAGGGAGGGCCATGGAGACCCAGTACTTC	CASSLGGGRAMETQYF
.	TRBV18	16	TRBJ2-2	few	TGTGCCAGCTCACCCAGACCAGGGTCGGACACCGGGGAGCTGTTTTTT	CASSPRPGSDTGELFF
.	TRBV24-1	17	TRBJ2-7	many	TGTGCCACCAGTGATTTGCTGGGGGCTGAGGACCTTTACGAGCAGTACTTC	CATSDLLGAEDLYEQYF
TRBD2	TRBV12-3/TRBV12-4	16	TRBJ2-5	.	TGTGCCAGCAGTTTTTCTAGCGGGAGGGGGCAAGAGACCCAGTACTTC	CASSFSSGRGQETQYF